A selection of T cell receptor beta chains follows, all from one sample in a study of OX40 agonist ivuxolimab in advanced cancers. Clones were sequenced by immunoSEQ multiplex PCR, and TCRdb holds only the in-frame ones, with some missing. The profile shows 40,000 to 60,000 clones, around 87% of them singletons. Source: CD4+ or CD8+ T cells sorted from blood, taken in a trial of the OX40 agonist ivuxolimab. These receptors were obtained from an adult with an advanced solid tumor such as melanoma, head and neck, liver or kidney cancer. Each CDR3 is given with its conserved first and last residue. Fields, in order: V gene, clone size, J gene, CDR3 length, D gene, CDR3 DNA, CDR3 protein. The D gene is left open where the match is weak. Clone size is shown for a subset of rows, as once, few, many or a class of expanded clone.

>TRBV6-6|-|TRBJ1-1|16|TRBD1
TGTGCCAGCGTAAAGGGGGACAGGGGGCCGAACACTGAAGCTTTCTTT
CASVKGDRGPNTEAFF
>TRBV6-1|-|TRBJ1-2|15|TRBD1
TGTGCCAGCAGTGACCCCGCGACAGGGAACTATGGCTACACCTTC
CASSDPATGNYGYTF
>TRBV13|-|TRBJ2-1|19|TRBD2
TGTGCCAGCAGCTCTGGGGGACTAGCGGGAAGTCGCTCCTACAATGAGCAGTTCTTC
CASSSGGLAGSRSYNEQFF
>TRBV7-9|-|TRBJ2-7|15|TRBD1
TGTGCCAGCAGCGATGGGACAGGGCCAGACTACGAGCAGTACTTC
CASSDGTGPDYEQYF
>TRBV6-1|once|TRBJ1-2|13|-
TGTGCCAGCAGGATAGCCCATCCGAGTGGCTACACCTTC
CASRIAHPSGYTF
>TRBV30|-|TRBJ2-2|15|-
TGTGCCTGGGGGGGGCCAGCACGCGGCACCGGGGAGCTGTTTTTT
CAWGGPARGTGELFF
>TRBV5-1|-|TRBJ2-2|15|TRBD2
TGCGCCAGCAGCTGGGGACTAGGGGCCGCCGGGGAGCTGTTTTTT
CASSWGLGAAGELFF
>TRBV28|-|TRBJ1-6|14|TRBD1
TGTGCCAGCAGTCCCAGACAGGGTTGGTCACCCCTCCACTTT
CASSPRQGWSPLHF
>TRBV28|-|TRBJ2-7|13|-
TGTGCCAGCACTAATCAGCAGCTCTACGAGCAGTACTTC
CASTNQQLYEQYF
>TRBV7-9|-|TRBJ1-1|12|-
TGTGCCAGCATTAAGATCACCGGGGATGCTTTCTTT
CASIKITGDAFF
>TRBV7-6|-|TRBJ2-5|17|-
TGTGCCAGCAGCTCGCAGGCCCTCGGGACGGTACAAGAGACCCAGTACTTC
CASSSQALGTVQETQYF
>TRBV4-1|-|TRBJ2-7|13|-
TGCGCCAGCAGCCGGTCACAGTCCTACGAGCAGTACTTC
CASSRSQSYEQYF
>TRBV7-9|-|TRBJ2-1|14|-
TGTGCCAGCACCCATGGCCCCTCCTACAATGAGCAGTTCTTC
CASTHGPSYNEQFF
>TRBV6-1|-|TRBJ1-6|13|-
TGTGCCAGCAGTGATACATTGGGGCCACCCCTCCACTTT
CASSDTLGPPLHF
>TRBV19|-|TRBJ1-5|14|TRBD1
TGTGCCAGTAGTCAGGACAGGGCCAATCAGCCCCAGCATTTT
CASSQDRANQPQHF
>TRBV7-2|-|TRBJ2-1|15|TRBD1
TGTGCCAGCAGCCGAAATCAGGGGGTGGTCAATGAGCAGTTCTTC
CASSRNQGVVNEQFF
>TRBV19|-|TRBJ1-5|14|-
TGTGCCAGTAGTAGGGGGGCAGGCGGTCAGCCCCAGCATTTT
CASSRGAGGQPQHF
>TRBV5-4|-|TRBJ1-1|13|-
TGTGCCAGCAGCTTCCCCATGAACACTGAAGCTTTCTTT
CASSFPMNTEAFF
>TRBV30|-|TRBJ1-1|15|-
TGTGCCTGGAGTTGGGGCCCCACCATTCTGGGTGAAGCTTTCTTT
CAWSWGPTILGEAFF
>TRBV30|-|TRBJ1-2|12|-
TGTGCCTGGAGTGTTCAGGACTATGGCTACACCTTC
CAWSVQDYGYTF
>TRBV6-6|-|TRBJ1-2|11|-
TGTGCCAGCAGAAATAACTATGGCTACACCTTC
CASRNNYGYTF
>TRBV5-4|-|TRBJ1-2|16|-
TGTGCCAGCAGCCCGGGTGGACAGCTTAGTAACTATGGCTACACCTTC
CASSPGGQLSNYGYTF
>TRBV30|-|TRBJ2-2|14|-
TGTGCCTGGAGTGTAACTCAGGGGACCGGGGAGCTGTTTTTT
CAWSVTQGTGELFF
>TRBV28|-|TRBJ1-4|14|-
TGTGCCAGCAGTTTTTTCCAGGGTGATGAAAAACTGTTTTTT
CASSFFQGDEKLFF
>TRBV7-9|-|TRBJ2-2|14|-
TGTGCCAGCAGCTTAGGCGCGGCCGACGGGGAGCTGTTTTTT
CASSLGAADGELFF
>TRBV6-4|-|TRBJ2-1|14|TRBD2
TGTGCCAGCAGAGTGCTAGCGGGAGCGGTTGAGCAGTTCTTC
CASRVLAGAVEQFF
>TRBV30|-|TRBJ1-2|13|-
TGTGCCTGGAGTGTTCCTCAGGCCTATGGCTACACCTTC
CAWSVPQAYGYTF
>TRBV10-3|-|TRBJ2-3|14|-
TGTGCCATCAGGGGTCACCCAAGCACAGATACGCAGTATTTT
CAIRGHPSTDTQYF
>TRBV5-6|-|TRBJ1-6|15|TRBD1
TGTGCCAGCAGCTCTCTCGACAGGGACAATTCACCCCTCCACTTT
CASSSLDRDNSPLHF
>TRBV6-1|-|TRBJ1-5|14|TRBD1
TGTGCCAGCAGTGGGACAGGGGAATTTCAGCCCCAGCATTTT
CASSGTGEFQPQHF
>TRBV11-3|-|TRBJ2-1|14|-
TGTGCCAGCAGCTTAGGGGACGACCACAATGAGCAGTTCTTC
CASSLGDDHNEQFF
>TRBV18|-|TRBJ2-6|18|-
TGTGCCAGCTCACCGAACCAGGGAATAAGCTCTGGGGCCAACGTCCTGACTTTC
CASSPNQGISSGANVLTF
>TRBV4-1|-|TRBJ2-1|14|-
TGCGCCAGCAGGGAACTAGGATACGCCAATGAGCAGTTCTTC
CASRELGYANEQFF
>TRBV13|-|TRBJ2-3|17|TRBD2
TGTGCCAGCAGCTCCCGGACTAGCGGGACTGGGGAAGATACGCAGTATTTT
CASSSRTSGTGEDTQYF
>TRBV11-2|-|TRBJ1-1|13|-
TGTGCCAGCAGCTTTGGAGGTAACACTGAAGCTTTCTTT
CASSFGGNTEAFF
>TRBV10-3|-|TRBJ2-2|15|TRBD2
TGTGCCATCAGTGTTCAACGGGGGGAAGTGGGGGAGCTGTTTTTT
CAISVQRGEVGELFF
>TRBV2|-|TRBJ1-5|16|-
TGTGCCAGCAGTGAAGGTCGGGGGGGCTACGGTCAGCCCCAGCATTTT
CASSEGRGGYGQPQHF
>TRBV5-1|-|TRBJ2-1|16|-
TGCGCCAGCAGCTTGGCCGTTATCCTTATCGTCGATGAGCAGTTCTTC
CASSLAVILIVDEQFF
>TRBV6-6|-|TRBJ2-2|14|-
TGTGCCAGCAGTTACTCACAGGGTCCCGGGGAGCTGTTTTTT
CASSYSQGPGELFF
>TRBV28|-|TRBJ2-5|12|-
TGTGCCAGCAGTGCTCTAGCGGAGACCCAGTACTTC
CASSALAETQYF
>TRBV28|-|TRBJ2-3|13|-
TGTGCCAGCATCAACGGCGGGACAGATACGCAGTATTTT
CASINGGTDTQYF
>TRBV6-5|-|TRBJ1-1|13|-
TGTGCCAGCAGTAGACAGACGGACACTGAAGCTTTCTTT
CASSRQTDTEAFF
>TRBV4-2|few|TRBJ1-3|12|-
TGTGCCAGCAGCCAAGAAGGAAACACCATATATTTT
CASSQEGNTIYF
>TRBV27|-|TRBJ1-2|15|TRBD1
TGTGCCAGCAGTCGACCCGGGACAGCCCGACGCGGCTACACCTTC
CASSRPGTARRGYTF
>TRBV18|-|TRBJ2-7|12|-
TGTGCCAGCTCACCAGGGGCCCACGAGCAGTACTTC
CASSPGAHEQYF
>TRBV19|-|TRBJ2-3|12|-
TGTGCCAGTAGTATAGACGATAATACGCAGTATTTT
CASSIDDNTQYF
>TRBV28|-|TRBJ1-4|14|TRBD1
TGTGCCAGCAGACGGGGACAGAATGCTGAAAAACTGTTTTTT
CASRRGQNAEKLFF
>TRBV28|-|TRBJ2-3|15|-
TGTGCCAGCAGTCTCTTTACCGGAGACGCAGATACGCAGTATTTT
CASSLFTGDADTQYF
>TRBV6-5|-|TRBJ1-3|14|-
TGTGCCAGCAGAGACAGTCTCTCTGGAAACACCATATATTTT
CASRDSLSGNTIYF
>TRBV7-9|few|TRBJ2-2|14|-
TGTGCCAGCAGGATGGGAGTGGACACCGGGGAGCTGTTTTTT
CASRMGVDTGELFF
>TRBV18|-|TRBJ2-1|14|-
TGTGCCAGCTCACCACCGGGGGGTCTCAATGAGCAGTTCTTC
CASSPPGGLNEQFF
>TRBV7-2|-|TRBJ2-3|13|-
TGTGCCAGCAGCTTCGGGGCCACAGATACGCAGTATTTT
CASSFGATDTQYF
>TRBV15|-|TRBJ2-3|12|-
TGTGCCACCAGCAGAGATCTGAATACGCAGTATTTT
CATSRDLNTQYF